These T cell receptor beta chains were read from a single sample in a study of T cells after yellow fever vaccination. TCRdb reprocessed the 5' RACE reads via MiXCR and lists one record per CDR3 protein. The sample holds some 350,000 distinct CDR3 sequences, 3% to 4.5% seen once. Here the sequenced sample was PBMCs, taken 5 days after the yellow fever booster vaccination. These receptor sequences come from a man aged 18 to 29 who received the YFV17D yellow fever vaccine. The CDR3 runs from the conserved cysteine through the conserved F or W. Each record gives: V gene, J gene, CDR3 protein.

V: TRBV12-3/TRBV12-4; J: TRBJ1-1; CDR3: CASSSITGEAFF
V: TRBV4-1; J: TRBJ2-3; CDR3: CASSRDRIAISTDTQYF
V: TRBV11-1; J: TRBJ1-2; CDR3: CASSFQGEVGYTF
V: TRBV2; J: TRBJ2-5; CDR3: CASRINPGPGETQYF
V: TRBV12-3/TRBV12-4; J: TRBJ1-4; CDR3: CASTKMGQVGLFF
V: TRBV12-3/TRBV12-4; J: TRBJ1-1; CDR3: CASSFDRPLRRAFF
V: TRBV15; J: TRBJ1-2; CDR3: CATSRDNRNSGYTF
V: TRBV12-3/TRBV12-4; J: TRBJ2-3; CDR3: CASTPPGADTDTQYF
V: TRBV4-1; J: TRBJ2-1; CDR3: CASSQEGGTGFYNEQFF
V: TRBV3-1; J: TRBJ2-7; CDR3: CASSQVTSTEQYF
V: TRBV6-1; J: TRBJ2-3; CDR3: CASSEGFSRGGLEDTQYF
V: TRBV4-1; J: TRBJ2-3; CDR3: CASSQAPGPSGTDTQYF
V: TRBV5-1; J: TRBJ2-3; CDR3: CASSLEPSGNTDTQYF
V: TRBV4-2; J: TRBJ2-7; CDR3: CASSQEASGLYEQYF
V: TRBV5-1; J: TRBJ2-1; CDR3: CASRVRTGTYNEQFF
V: TRBV11-2; J: TRBJ2-7; CDR3: CASSQSGAPYEQYF
V: TRBV21-1; J: TRBJ2-2; CDR3: CASPPAGGEANTGELFF
V: TRBV2; J: TRBJ2-7; CDR3: CASSGAGIDEQYF
V: TRBV6-2/TRBV6-3; J: TRBJ2-5; CDR3: CASSYEAETQYF
V: TRBV6-2/TRBV6-3; J: TRBJ2-4; CDR3: CASSSTTVNIQYF
V: TRBV6-6; J: TRBJ1-1; CDR3: CASSHRQNTEAFF
V: TRBV5-1; J: TRBJ2-3; CDR3: CASSTGLAGVADTQYF
V: TRBV4-1; J: TRBJ2-7; CDR3: CASSQGGGGPHSYEQYF
V: TRBV7-2; J: TRBJ2-1; CDR3: CASSLISQQFF
V: TRBV7-2; J: TRBJ2-3; CDR3: CASSHLAGETTDTQYF
V: TRBV5-1; J: TRBJ2-3; CDR3: CASSRGTAATSTDTQYF
V: TRBV12-3/TRBV12-4; J: TRBJ1-1; CDR3: CASVLTGANTEAFF
V: TRBV15; J: TRBJ2-3; CDR3: CATSGKSAVPDTQYF
V: TRBV5-1; J: TRBJ2-5; CDR3: CASSSGTGGETQYF
V: TRBV6-2/TRBV6-3; J: TRBJ1-5; CDR3: CASSLFGRPQHF
V: TRBV10-3; J: TRBJ2-1; CDR3: CAIRTLTRDSNEQFF
V: TRBV24-1; J: TRBJ2-3; CDR3: CATSDTRGYGDTQYF
V: TRBV5-1; J: TRBJ1-1; CDR3: CASSWGEQGSGQAFF
V: TRBV4-2; J: TRBJ2-1; CDR3: CASSRVLTGGNEQFF
V: TRBV19; J: TRBJ1-5; CDR3: CASSMVRDSNQPQHF
V: TRBV29-1; J: TRBJ1-6; CDR3: CSVVVDGLNNSPLHF
V: TRBV20-1; J: TRBJ1-4; CDR3: CSARGGEKLFF
V: TRBV15; J: TRBJ1-2; CDR3: CATSRPPDTHNFF
V: TRBV29-1; J: TRBJ2-3; CDR3: CSVPYQTDTQYF
V: TRBV4-1; J: TRBJ1-2; CDR3: CASSQERQVGGYTF
V: TRBV6-1; J: TRBJ1-6; CDR3: CASSGEDSVVSPLHF
V: TRBV20-1; J: TRBJ2-7; CDR3: CSASGQVSSYEQYF
V: TRBV2; J: TRBJ1-5; CDR3: CASSPDRGYNQPQHF
V: TRBV3-1; J: TRBJ1-5; CDR3: CASSQTGGAQHF
V: TRBV11-2; J: TRBJ2-3; CDR3: CASSLARLAVTDTQYF